This passage covers 26 T cell receptor beta chains from one sample sequenced in a study of T cells after yellow fever vaccination. TCRdb called the 5' RACE reads again in MiXCR, with one record for every CDR3 protein. The repertoire holds hundreds of thousands of distinct CDR3 sequences, about 6% seen once, with over 14% in the top ten. The sample was PBMCs, taken 5 days after the yellow fever booster vaccination. These receptors were obtained from a man between 25 and 39 years old who received the YFV17D yellow fever vaccine.

This clonotype was detected ten times or more. The chain uses TRBV5-1 and TRBJ1-1; the D is unclear. Germline loops: CDR1 SGHRS, CDR2 YFSETQ. Trimming took 8 bases from V and 3 from J, leaving 11 bases between them. The CDR3 has 12 residues. The CDR3 bases are TGCGCCAGTACCGCTGGGGACACTGAAGCTTTCTTT. Translation: CASTAGDTEAFF.

This clonotype was seen repeatedly, ten times or more. This rearrangement joins TRBV6-5 to TRBJ2-1, with 7 bases lining up with TRBD2. Unmatched junction bases numbered 1, after V lost 1 base and J lost 1 base. CDR3 length: 15 residues. Germline CDR1 is MNHEY and CDR2 is SVGAGI. CDR3 nucleotides: TGTGCCAGCAGTTACTGGCGGGGGTCCTACAATGAGCAGTTCTTC. It is translated as CASSYWRGSYNEQFF.

This sequence joins TRBV9 and TRBJ2-1, with TRBD2 matching over 9 bases. V gave up 4 bases and J gave up 10 bases; unmatched junction bases: 9. The length of the CDR3 is 14 residues. The germline V gene encodes CDR1 SGDLS and CDR2 YYNGEE. The CDR3 sequence is CASSSSGISYEQFF. The CDR3 DNA is TGTGCCAGCAGCTCTAGCGGGATATCGTACGAGCAGTTCTTC.

This clonotype has more than one count but fewer than ten. The rearrangement links TRBV20-1 to TRBJ1-2; weak D call: TRBD1 (5 bases). Trimming shortened V by 5 bases and J by 7 bases, and 17 bases separated the two germline ends. Germline-derived CDR1 and CDR2 are DFQATT and SNEGSKA (reference sequence). This CDR3 has 13 amino acids. The CDR3 DNA sequence: TGCAGTGCTGGGGGTGGGGCACGGGGTGGCTACACCTTC. Protein product: CSAGGGARGGYTF.

The V and J genes are TRBV20-1 and TRBJ1-4; 7 bases match TRBD1. V lost 3 bases and J lost 3; bases outside the gene matches: 7. The CDR3 totals 15 residues. From germline, CDR1 is DFQATT and CDR2 SNEGSKA (reference sequence). The CDR3 bases are TGCAGTGCTAGTGCACAGGGGCAGCCTAATGAAAAACTGTTTTTT. Its translation: CSASAQGQPNEKLFF.

This clonotype was seen many times. V and J are TRBV7-2 and TRBJ1-6; unclear D gene. The CDR3 loop spans 16 amino acids. Germline V lookup: CDR1 SGHTA, CDR2 FQGNSA. V gave up 5 bases and J gave up 4 bases, with 15 bases separating them. For the CDR3, the DNA is TGTGCCAGCAGCCTCAAGACCACGGTATATAATTCACCCCTCCACTTT. As protein: CASSLKTTVYNSPLHF.

This clonotype has at least ten counts. The chain recombines TRBV7-8 with TRBJ1-5, with 8 nucleotides matching TRBD1. The V gene's germline CDR1 is SGHVS and CDR2 FQNEAQ. The CDR3 is made up of 15 amino acids. V lost 6 bases, J lost 4 bases, and 8 bases stayed unmatched. The CDR3 is CASSVGQVGNQPQHF. The CDR3 nucleotides are TGTGCCAGCAGTGTGGGACAGGTCGGGAATCAGCCCCAGCATTTT.

This clonotype was detected ten times or more. The rearrangement joins TRBV19 to TRBJ2-7, with TRBD1 as a possible D gene (6 bases). V dropped 5 bases and J dropped 2 bases, with 13 bases sitting between them. CDR1 and CDR2 from the germline V gene are LNHDA and SQIVND (reference sequence). This CDR3 is built from 14 residues. This CDR3 is CASSRRDIPYEQYF. As DNA, the CDR3 is TGTGCCAGTAGTCGACGGGACATACCCTACGAGCAGTACTTC. Using reference TRBV19 and TRBJ2-7 for the parts outside the CDR3, the full variable domain is DGGITQSPKYLFRKEGQNVTLSCEQNLNHDAMYWYRQDPGQGLRLIYYSQIVNDFQKGDIAEGYSVSREKKESFPLTVTSAQKNPTAFYLCASSRRDIPYEQYFGPGTRLTVT.

J is TRBJ2-1 and V is TRBV18; 12 bases agree with TRBD2. V was clipped by 0 bases and J by 0 bases; unmatched bases: 0. The germline V gene has CDR1 KGHSH and CDR2 LQKENI. The length of the CDR3 is 17 residues. This chain's CDR3 is CASSPPGLAGSYNEQFF. The CDR3 nucleotides read TGTGCCAGCTCACCACCGGGACTAGCGGGCTCCTACAATGAGCAGTTCTTC.

The sample holds many counts of this clonotype. The chain combines TRBV18 with TRBJ2-3, with 8 nucleotides matching TRBD1. Germline CDR1 reads KGHSH; CDR2 reads LQKENI. This CDR3 comprises 15 residues. The trim removed 3 bases at V and 4 bases at J, leaving 6 bases unmatched. In DNA form, the CDR3 reads TGTGCCAGCTCACCTAACAGGGGGATCTCAGATACGCAGTATTTT. This gives the protein CASSPNRGISDTQYF.

This clonotype occurred many times. The chain combines TRBV2 with TRBJ2-2; D is possibly TRBD2 (5 bases). The length of the CDR3 is 15 residues. Trimming removed 7 bases from V and 7 bases from J, with 19 bases in between. CDR1 SNHLY and CDR2 FYNNEI come from the germline V gene. The CDR3 DNA sequence: TGTGCCAGCACATTAGTAGGCCTTGAGGGCGGGGAGCTGTTTTTT. Translation: CASTLVGLEGGELFF.

This clonotype was seen a handful of times. The chain employs TRBV7-9 and TRBJ2-4, with D unclear. The CDR3 covers 13 residues. Trimming left V 5 bases short and J 3 bases short, with 8 bases between. Germline lookup yields CDR1 SEHNR and CDR2 FQNEAQ (reference sequence). In nucleotides, the CDR3 is TGTGCCAGCAGCCCGGCAGGCAAAAACATTCAGTACTTC. Amino acids: CASSPAGKNIQYF.

This clonotype has a handful of counts. The chain couples TRBV28 to TRBJ2-2; perhaps TRBD1 as D (6 bases). The CDR3 spans 14 residues. V was cut by 6 bases and J by 0 bases, with 8 bases left in between. In germline, CDR1 is MDHEN, CDR2 SYDVKM. The CDR3 is CASSGQPNTGELFF. For the CDR3, the DNA is TGTGCCAGCAGCGGACAGCCGAACACCGGGGAGCTGTTTTTT.

This clonotype was seen only a few times. In DNA, the CDR3 is TGCGCCAGCAGTTACGGGACACCTCTGGATGAGCAGTTCTTC. Translated: CASSYGTPLDEQFF. The rearrangement uses TRBV5-1 and TRBJ2-1, with D tentatively TRBD1 (6 bases). From germline, CDR1 is SGHRS and CDR2 YFSETQ. V was trimmed by 5 bases and J by 8 bases, leaving 17 bases between them. The CDR3 has 14 amino acids.

In this sample, this clonotype turned up many times. The chain couples TRBV5-1 to TRBJ2-1, with unresolved D. Germline CDR1 SGHRS, CDR2 YFSETQ. The V gene lost 1 base and the J gene lost 4 bases, with 12 bases spanning the gap. This CDR3 is built from 15 residues. The CDR3 region has the DNA TGCGCCAGCAGCTTGTCCCTCCGTAGGTACAATGAGCAGTTCTTC. This sequence encodes CASSLSLRRYNEQFF.

The chain employs TRBV12-3 or TRBV12-4 and TRBJ2-7; D is unclear. Deletions cut 5 bases from V and 3 bases from J, with 8 bases between. The CDR3 consists of 12 residues. The CDR3 is CASSIGIYEQYF. In DNA, the CDR3 is TGTGCCAGCAGTATAGGAATCTACGAGCAGTACTTC.

This clonotype was picked up many times. The chain carries TRBV5-4 and TRBJ2-3, with D possibly TRBD1 on 6 matching bases. Trimming pared 1 base from V and 6 bases from J, leaving 9 bases between. The CDR3 is made up of 13 amino acids. Germline values: CDR1 SGHNT, CDR2 YYREEE (reference sequence). The CDR3 DNA reads TGTGCCAGCAGCTTGCAGAGGGGGGATACGCAGTATTTT. This translates into CASSLQRGDTQYF.

The chain uses TRBV20-1 and TRBJ1-3; D is unclear. Germline loops: CDR1 DFQATT, CDR2 SNEGSKA (reference sequence). Trimming shortened V by 3 bases and J by 0 bases, and 6 bases separated the two germline ends. This CDR3 has 13 residues. DNA of the CDR3: TGCAGTGCTAGCCAGGCCTCTGGAAACACCATATATTTT. As protein: CSASQASGNTIYF.

CDR3 nucleotides: TGCAGTGCTAGTCCAAGTTTCTATGGCTACACCTTC. Translated, it gives CSASPSFYGYTF. This chain uses TRBV20-1 with TRBJ1-2; D remains unclear. The germline V gene encodes CDR1 DFQATT and CDR2 SNEGSKA (reference sequence). The V end was cut by 3 bases, the J end by 4 bases, with 9 bases between. The CDR3 consists of 12 residues.

In this sample, this clonotype turned up many times. The CDR3 protein is CASSTRDFSYEQYF. CDR3 nucleotide sequence: TGTGCCAGCAGTACCCGGGACTTCTCCTACGAGCAGTACTTC. V is TRBV28 and J is TRBJ2-7, with a tentative D call TRBD2 (6 bases). V gave up 5 bases and J gave up 0 bases, with 11 bases separating them. There are 14 residues in the CDR3. Germline V gene data show CDR1 as MDHEN and CDR2 as SYDVKM.

This clonotype was seen ten or more times. This rearrangement joins TRBV5-1 to TRBJ2-3; no clear D. The ends were cut back, 3 bases at V and 7 bases at J, with 21 bases in the middle. Germline CDR1 is SGHRS and CDR2 is YFSETQ. The CDR3 consists of 16 residues. The CDR3 is CASSSRSSLVRHTQYF. CDR3 DNA: TGCGCCAGCAGCTCAAGATCGTCCCTGGTCCGTCATACGCAGTATTTT.

This clonotype has a count of ten or more. The rearrangement joins TRBV5-6 to TRBJ2-7; 8 bases match TRBD1. The CDR3 is made up of 18 amino acids. The V segment lost 2 bases and the J segment 0 bases; nucleotides outside the gene matches: 13. The germline CDR1 and CDR2 sequences are SGHDT and YYEEEE. The CDR3 is CASSFYGPGQVISYEQYF. In DNA, the CDR3 is TGTGCCAGCAGCTTTTACGGCCCGGGACAGGTGATCTCCTACGAGCAGTACTTC. The whole variable domain, remainder taken from reference TRBV5-6 and TRBJ2-7, is DAGVTQSPTHLIKTRGQQVTLRCSPKSGHDTVSWYQQALGQGPQFIFQYYEEEERQRGNFPDRFSGHQFPNYSSELNVNALLLGDSALYLCASSFYGPGQVISYEQYFGPGTRLTVT.

This clonotype was found many times. This chain connects TRBV11-2 to TRBJ2-2; D tentatively reads TRBD1 or TRBD2 (5 bases each). The germline V gene has CDR1 SGHAT and CDR2 FQNNGV. The V gene lost 5 bases and the J gene lost 4 bases, with 17 bases spanning the gap. CDR3 size: 16 residues. This CDR3 is CASSPALGPTTGELFF. CDR3 in DNA: TGTGCCAGCAGCCCTGCCCTGGGACCAACCACCGGGGAGCTGTTTTTT. The full variable domain, rest sourced from reference TRBV11-2 and TRBJ2-2, is EAGVAQSPRYKIIEKRQSVAFWCNPISGHATLYWYQQILGQGPKLLIQFQNNGVVDDSQLPKDRFSAERLKGVDSTLKIQPAKLEDSAVYLCASSPALGPTTGELFFGEGSRLTVL.

This clonotype was seen many times. The chain employs TRBV7-2 and TRBJ2-7, with TRBD1 matching 8 bases. CDR3 length equals 12 residues. The germline V gene encodes CDR1 SGHTA and CDR2 FQGNSA. V trimming: 4 bases; J trimming: 6 bases; junction bases outside the gene matches: 2. CDR3 nucleotides: TGTGCCAGCAGCTCACAGGGGGGCGAGCAGTACTTC. Its translation is CASSSQGGEQYF.

This clonotype was observed a handful of times. This chain connects TRBV30 to TRBJ2-3; 8 bases fit TRBD1. The CDR3 loop spans 16 amino acids. CDR1 and CDR2 (germline): GTSNPN, SVGIG (reference sequence). Germline trimming cut 5 bases from V and 3 bases from J; bases unmatched to any gene: 13. The CDR3 here is CAWGSGQGLGTDTQYF. The CDR3, as DNA: TGTGCCTGGGGTTCAGGACAGGGACTTGGGACAGATACGCAGTATTTT.

This clonotype was detected ten times or more. The chain carries TRBV7-3 and TRBJ2-3; D is unclear. The CDR3 consists of 15 residues. V lost 3 bases to trimming and J lost 0 bases, with 10 bases between them. Germline CDR1 reads SGHTA; CDR2 reads FQGTGA. This chain's CDR3 is CASSFRTESTDTQYF. CDR3 in DNA: TGTGCCAGCAGCTTCCGCACGGAGAGCACAGATACGCAGTATTTT.